This note documents a single T cell receptor beta chain sequence. This entry is derived from a study of response to subunit inactivated influenza vaccine. Germline trimming cut 5 bases from V and 4 bases from J; bases unmatched to any gene: 5. The CDR3 sequence is 13 residues long. The germline gives CDR1 GTSNPN, CDR2 SVGIG (reference sequence). TCRdb reanalysed the RT-PCR reads using MiXCR and keeps one entry per CDR3 protein. Of 700,000 to 900,000 distinct CDR3 sequences listed, 21% are singletons. The sample here was PBMCs from blood, taken 5 to 6 days after vaccination. The chain joins TRBV30 to TRBJ1-5, with 7 bases that match TRBD1. The clonotype comes from a middle-aged man who received an inactivated influenza vaccine. CDR3 DNA sequence: TGTGCCTGGGGCAGGGGGTTGAATCAGCCCCAGCATTTT. The encoded protein is CAWGRGLNQPQHF.